One and the same sample provided the 14 T cell receptor beta chains below, sequenced in a study of blood T cell repertoires in COVID-19. Profiling relied on immunoSEQ multiplex PCR, and the TCRdb table lists in-frame clones only, not all of them. This table has some 210,000 clones, more than 75% appearing once. Sequencing was carried out using peripheral blood. These receptors came from a woman in her thirties or forties with acute or convalescent COVID-19.

V is TRBV30 and J is TRBJ2-3; 9 bases match TRBD2. Losses at the gene ends were 0 bases for V and 4 bases for J; bases not matched to a gene: 8. The CDR3 is 16 amino acids. CDR1 and CDR2 (germline): GTSNPN, SVGIG (reference sequence). Here the CDR3 DNA reads TGTGCCTGGAGTGTACTCTTAGCGGGAGAGGCAGATACGCAGTATTTT. This gives the protein CAWSVLLAGEADTQYF.

This chain connects TRBV27 to TRBJ1-4; D is uncertain. Trimming took off 4 bases at V and 0 bases at J, with 6 bases between the two ends. The CDR3 contains 14 residues. Looked up from germline, CDR1 is MNHEY and CDR2 is SMNVEV (reference sequence). The chain's CDR3 is CASSSVATNEKLFF. The CDR3 DNA sequence: TGTGCCAGCAGTTCAGTTGCAACTAATGAAAAACTGTTTTTT.

V usage is TRBV6-5 and J usage is TRBJ2-7; D unresolved. The germline CDR1 and CDR2 sequences are MNHEY and SVGAGI. The length of the CDR3 is 14 residues. V dropped 6 bases and J dropped 0 bases, with 12 bases sitting between them. DNA for the CDR3: TGTGCCAGCAGCTCGCTTGGAGCCTCCTACGAGCAGTACTTC. Encoded protein: CASSSLGASYEQYF.

This clone showed up just a few times. The chain joins TRBV5-1 to TRBJ1-6, with D tentatively TRBD1 (6 bases). Germline V gene data show CDR1 as SGHRS and CDR2 as YFSETQ. The CDR3 spans 16 residues. V was clipped by 3 bases and J by 7 bases, with 17 bases between them. The CDR3 sequence is CASSSPQGIPNSPLHF. CDR3 coding DNA: TGCGCCAGCAGCTCCCCCCAGGGGATTCCGAATTCACCCCTCCACTTT.

The chain carries TRBV11-3 and TRBJ1-1; D call uncertain. V dropped 6 bases and J dropped 4 bases, with 12 bases sitting between them. Germline values: CDR1 SGHNT, CDR2 YENEEA. CDR3 length: 13 residues. CDR3 DNA sequence: TGTGCCAGCAGTCCCTCCCCGGTCACTGAAGCTTTCTTT. Residues: CASSPSPVTEAFF.

This chain connects TRBV30 to TRBJ1-2, with no clear D. V was shortened by 0 bases and J by 2 bases, with 7 bases between the two germline ends. The CDR3 runs to 13 residues. Germline assignment: CDR1 GTSNPN and CDR2 SVGIG (reference sequence). Here the CDR3 reads CAWSVRRNYGYTF. Here the CDR3 DNA reads TGTGCCTGGAGTGTACGCAGGAACTATGGCTACACCTTC.

This clone was counted between two and nine times. This chain joins TRBV18 and TRBJ1-1; 7 nucleotides align to TRBD1. This CDR3 has 15 amino acids. The germline gives CDR1 KGHSH, CDR2 LQKENI. V dropped 3 bases and J dropped 7; count of bases not matched to a gene: 11. In nucleotides, the CDR3 is TGTGCCAGCTCACCCAACCAGGGCAACAGGGGTGAAGCTTTCTTT. Protein sequence: CASSPNQGNRGEAFF.

This rearrangement joins TRBV24-1 to TRBJ2-1; 12 nucleotides agree with TRBD2. Germline values: CDR1 KGHDR, CDR2 SFDVKD. J lost 4 bases, V lost 0 bases, and 6 bases had no gene match. This CDR3 region has 18 residues. The CDR3: CATSDLSETSGRYNEQFF. Here the CDR3 DNA reads TGTGCCACCAGTGATTTGTCGGAAACTAGCGGGAGGTACAATGAGCAGTTCTTC.

The chain combines TRBV3-1 (or the pseudogene TRBV3-2) with TRBJ2-1; 10 bases are a match to TRBD2. V trimming: 5 bases; J trimming: 7 bases; junction bases outside the gene matches: 8. The CDR3 extends over 15 amino acids. Germline CDR1 LGHDT, CDR2 YNNKEL (reference sequence). Written as DNA, the CDR3 is TGTGCCAGCAGCTCTAGCGGGAGCTGGAAGAATGAGCAGTTCTTC. Encoded protein: CASSSSGSWKNEQFF.

The chain has TRBV5-4 and TRBJ1-5; D possibly corresponds to TRBD1 (6 bases). The germline V and J ends were trimmed by 4 bases and 5 bases, with 16 bases remaining between them. CDR1 is SGHNT and CDR2 is YYREEE in the germline V gene (reference sequence). The CDR3 spans 15 residues. DNA of the CDR3: TGTGCCAGCAGCCAAGAGCCAACAGGGTATCAGCCCCAGCATTTT. Its protein is CASSQEPTGYQPQHF.

The chain joins TRBV7-8 to TRBJ2-3, with TRBD1 matching over 11 bases. This CDR3 has 14 residues. The trim removed 5 bases at V and 7 bases at J, leaving 5 bases unmatched. The germline gives CDR1 SGHVS, CDR2 FQNEAQ. Written as DNA, the CDR3 is TGTGCCAGCAGCCCTGGACAGGGGGCAAATACGCAGTATTTT. Its translation is CASSPGQGANTQYF.

This chain links TRBV14 with TRBJ1-6; TRBD1 is a possible D gene (5 bases). The CDR3 runs 15 residues. CDR1 is SGHDN and CDR2 is FVKESK in the germline V gene. Trimming removed 6 bases at V and 9 bases at J, with 18 bases between. CDR3 amino acids: CASSFGGTVGSPLHF. CDR3 nucleotide sequence: TGTGCCAGCAGTTTCGGGGGGACGGTAGGTTCACCCCTCCACTTT.

The rearrangement joins TRBV5-1 to TRBJ2-7, with a weak D call TRBD1 (5 bases). The germline CDR1 and CDR2 sequences are SGHRS and YFSETQ. This CDR3 has 14 amino acids. Trimming pared 0 bases from V and 6 bases from J, leaving 13 bases between. The chain's CDR3 is CASSLVPGWPEQYF. The CDR3 DNA sequence: TGCGCCAGCAGCTTGGTCCCAGGGTGGCCCGAGCAGTACTTC.

This chain joins TRBV6-6 and TRBJ2-7; no reliable D call. CDR1 MNHNY and CDR2 SVGAGI come from the germline V gene (reference sequence). V gave up 7 bases and J gave up 1 base, with 14 bases separating them. This CDR3 has 14 amino acids. The CDR3 loop reads CASTLRDGSYEQYF. CDR3 sequence (DNA): TGTGCCAGCACCCTTCGTGACGGGTCCTACGAGCAGTACTTC.